These 25 T cell receptor beta chains were all obtained from the same sample, sequenced in a study of cytomegalovirus exposure and HLA in healthy donors. Here immunoSEQ multiplex PCR was the method, and the copy in TCRdb shows in-frame clones only, minus some. The sample shows some 49,000 clones, approximately 93% of them seen only once. The source material was PBMCs. All receptors come from a young woman in good health and CMV-seropositive.

The chain carries TRBV7-9 and TRBJ2-1; D not certain. This CDR3 region has 9 residues. The germline CDR1 and CDR2 sequences are SEHNR and FQNEAQ (reference sequence). V was shortened by 8 bases and J by 7 bases, with 3 bases between the two germline ends. As DNA, the CDR3 is TGTGCCAGCCCTAATGAGCAGTTCTTC. Translated: CASPNEQFF.

The chain has TRBV6-1 and TRBJ2-3; TRBD1 matches 7 bases. The CDR3 covers 15 residues. The V gene end was trimmed by 8 bases and the J gene end by 2 bases; junction bases not matched to a gene: 10. Looked up from germline, CDR1 is MNHNS and CDR2 is SASEGT. CDR3 DNA: TGTGCCAGCTGCACGGGACAGAAATTCACAGATACGCAGTATTTT. This codes for CASCTGQKFTDTQYF.

This chain joins TRBV19 and TRBJ2-3; a possible D gene is TRBD2 (7 bases). The CDR3 covers 15 residues. Germline V gene data show CDR1 as LNHDA and CDR2 as SQIVND (reference sequence). V lost 2 bases and J 4 bases, leaving 13 bases between the germline ends. The CDR3 nucleotides read TGTGCCAGTAGTATAACGGGGGGCGACGCAGATACGCAGTATTTT. The encoded protein is CASSITGGDADTQYF.

In this sample, this clone turned up once. The V call is TRBV5-1, the J call TRBJ2-1; tentatively, D is TRBD1 (8 bases). Germline V CDR1 and CDR2: SGHRS, YFSETQ. Trimming took off 0 bases at V and 3 bases at J, with 19 bases between the two ends. There are 18 residues in the CDR3. In DNA, the CDR3 is TGCGCCAGCAGCTTGGGATCAGGGGGCGGGAGCGGCTACAATGAGCAGTTCTTC. Its protein product is CASSLGSGGGSGYNEQFF.

The J gene is TRBJ1-2, the V gene TRBV6-5; D perhaps matches TRBD1 (5 bases). The CDR3 consists of 13 residues. Trimming stripped 2 bases from V and 7 bases from J, with 11 bases between. Germline loops: CDR1 MNHEY, CDR2 SVGAGI. In DNA, the CDR3 is TGTGCCAGCAGTTACGCAGGGCTTGTTGGCTACACCTTC. This gives the protein CASSYAGLVGYTF.

This chain links TRBV7-2 with TRBJ2-7, with TRBD2 matching 11 bases. CDR1 is SGHTA, CDR2 FQGNSA, per germline. The CDR3 sequence is 15 residues long. The junction had 4 bases not matched to a gene; V was cut back by 5 bases and J by 1 base. CDR3 region: CASSKLAGASYEQYF. The CDR3 DNA reads as TGTGCCAGCAGCAAACTAGCGGGGGCTTCCTACGAGCAGTACTTC.

The V gene is TRBV5-8, the J gene TRBJ1-5, with a possible D match to TRBD1 (5 bases). CDR1 and CDR2 from the germline V gene are SGHTS and YDEGEE. Trimming shortened V by 6 bases and J by 4 bases, and 14 bases separated the two germline ends. CDR3 length: 14 amino acids. The CDR3 region is CASNKRGGNQPQHF. CDR3 DNA: TGTGCCAGCAACAAAAGGGGAGGGAATCAGCCCCAGCATTTT.

This sequence joins TRBV27 and TRBJ1-5, with TRBD1 identical over 8 bases. The CDR3 covers 20 residues. V lost 5 bases and J lost 5; bases outside the gene matches: 23. CDR1 is MNHEY, CDR2 SMNVEV, per germline (reference sequence). The CDR3 bases are TGTGCCAGCAGTCTCCGATATGCGGACAGGGTGAGTCTGACCTATCAGCCCCAGCATTTT. Translation: CASSLRYADRVSLTYQPQHF.

The chain employs TRBV6-6 and TRBJ2-7; D is perhaps TRBD2 (6 bases). CDR3 length equals 15 residues. CDR1 is MNHNY and CDR2 is SVGAGI in the germline V gene (reference sequence). V gave up 1 base and J gave up 4 bases, with 14 bases separating them. The CDR3 region has the DNA TGTGCCAGCAGTTACTTGGGACTGGATTCGTACGAGCAGTACTTC. Translation gives CASSYLGLDSYEQYF.

The chain is built from TRBV23-1 and TRBJ2-7; 8 bases line up with TRBD2. TRBV23-1 belongs to the ORF category, with a function that is uncertain. The CDR3 length is 12 residues. Germline trimming cut 0 bases from V and 12 bases from J; bases unmatched to any gene: 4. The CDR3 sequence: CASSQSSGGPYF. Written as DNA, the CDR3 is TGCGCCAGCAGTCAATCGAGCGGGGGCCCGTACTTC.

The CDR3 DNA is TGTGCCAGCAGTTTATACCCCACGGGTAGCAAGGGAGATCAGTTCTTC. It yields the protein CASSLYPTGSKGDQFF. The chain uses TRBV28 and TRBJ2-1; possibly TRBD2 for D (5 bases). Trimming took 1 base from V and 13 from J, leaving 23 bases between them. CDR1 is MDHEN, CDR2 SYDVKM, per germline. The CDR3 consists of 16 residues.

The chain links TRBV28 to TRBJ1-2; D is ambiguous. Germline CDR1 and CDR2: MDHEN and SYDVKM. With 8 bases removed from V and 5 bases from J, the gap between germline ends came to 12 bases. The CDR3 loop spans 12 amino acids. The CDR3 here is CASRTTSYGYTF. The CDR3 DNA is TGTGCCAGCCGGACTACCTCGTATGGCTACACCTTC.

The chain couples TRBV30 to TRBJ1-2; D is ambiguous. This CDR3 comprises 11 residues. V gave up 7 bases and J gave up 8 bases, with 14 bases separating them. Germline V gene sequence: CDR1 GTSNPN, CDR2 SVGIG (reference sequence). CDR3 in amino acids: CAYHGRGGYTF. The CDR3 DNA reads as TGTGCCTACCACGGGAGAGGAGGCTACACCTTC.

This clone was observed a few times. This chain connects TRBV2 to TRBJ2-7, with 7 bases matching TRBD2. This CDR3 region has 15 residues. The V segment lost 0 bases and the J segment 6 bases; nucleotides outside the gene matches: 8. In germline, CDR1 is SNHLY, CDR2 FYNNEI. CDR3: CASSEARRETGEQYF. DNA of the CDR3: TGTGCCAGCAGTGAAGCTAGGCGGGAGACTGGCGAGCAGTACTTC.

This clone appeared once. The chain recombines TRBV28 with TRBJ2-2, with 7 bases lining up with TRBD2. CDR3 length equals 17 residues. The junction had 13 bases not matched to a gene; V was cut back by 7 bases and J by 2 bases. CDR1 and CDR2 from the germline V gene are MDHEN and SYDVKM. DNA for the CDR3: TGTGCCAGCAAGAAGCGGGAAGGTTCTGCAAACACCGGGGAGCTGTTTTTT. It translates to CASKKREGSANTGELFF.

The chain combines TRBV5-1 with TRBJ1-2; D is unclear. The germline V gene has CDR1 SGHRS and CDR2 YFSETQ. V was shortened by 6 bases and J by 6 bases, with 21 bases between the two germline ends. The CDR3 has 15 amino acids. CDR3 region: CASISPPGGSNGYTF. DNA for the CDR3: TGCGCCAGCATATCCCCTCCGGGAGGGTCGAATGGCTACACCTTC.

This clone appeared once. This chain connects TRBV4-3 to TRBJ2-1, with 7 positions matching TRBD2. V was pared by 0 bases and J by 9 bases, with 8 bases of the junction left unmatched. Germline values: CDR1 LGHNA, CDR2 YSLEER. This CDR3 is built from 15 residues. CDR3 in DNA: TGCGCCAGCAGCCAAGAAGGCGGGAGAATAGGTGAGCAGTTCTTC. Translated, it gives CASSQEGGRIGEQFF.

V gene TRBV6-4 combines with J gene TRBJ2-2, with 8 positions matching TRBD1. Germline V CDR1 and CDR2: MRHNA, SNTAGT. Losses at the gene ends were 2 bases for V and 6 bases for J; bases not matched to a gene: 5. This CDR3 has 15 amino acids. The CDR3 is CASSDGAGGAGELFF. As DNA, the CDR3 is TGTGCCAGCAGTGACGGGGCAGGGGGCGCCGGGGAGCTGTTTTTT.

The gene calls are TRBV7-9 and TRBJ2-1; TRBD2 is a possible D gene (6 bases). The CDR3 has 18 residues. CDR1 is SEHNR, CDR2 FQNEAQ, per germline (reference sequence). V was clipped by 4 bases and J by 6 bases, with 25 bases between them. The CDR3 here is CASSSSGLTTGFGNEQFF. The CDR3 nucleotides read TGTGCCAGCAGCTCATCGGGACTTACAACCGGGTTTGGCAATGAGCAGTTCTTC.

The V call is TRBV4-1, the J call TRBJ2-2; the match to TRBD1 covers 9 bases. Germline CDR1 and CDR2: MGHRA and YSYEKL. CDR3 length: 15 residues. V was pared by 0 bases and J by 7 bases, with 3 bases of the junction left unmatched. CDR3 bases: TGCGCCAGCAGCCAAGAGACAGGGGGGGGCGGGGAGCTGTTTTTT. This gives the protein CASSQETGGGGELFF.

The chain joins TRBV6-5 to TRBJ1-5, with D possibly being TRBD1 (6 bases). This CDR3 spans 16 amino acids. The V end lost 2 bases, the J end lost 3 bases, and 14 bases lay between the germline ends. CDR1 and CDR2 from the germline V gene are MNHEY and SVGAGI. CDR3: CASSYLPRGYNQPQHF. CDR3 DNA: TGTGCCAGCAGTTACCTTCCCAGGGGCTACAATCAGCCCCAGCATTTT.

The chain has TRBV5-1 and TRBJ2-1, with D unclear. CDR3 length equals 14 residues. V shed 2 bases and J shed 8 bases, with 14 bases lying between them. Germline-derived CDR1 and CDR2 are SGHRS and YFSETQ. CDR3 coding DNA: TGCGCCAGCAGCTTCCCCTCGCGGCCGGATGAGCAGTTCTTC. Its protein is CASSFPSRPDEQFF.

The genes are TRBV9 and TRBJ1-3, with unresolved D. The CDR3 runs 15 residues. V gave up 0 bases and J gave up 2 bases, with 9 bases separating them. From germline, CDR1 is SGDLS and CDR2 YYNGEE. CDR3 coding DNA: TGTGCCAGCAGCGTAGGAACAGTGGCTGGAAACACCATATATTTT. Protein product: CASSVGTVAGNTIYF. Full variable domain (rest looked up from reference TRBV9 and TRBJ1-3): DSGVTQTPKHLITATGQRVTLRCSPRSGDLSVYWYQQSLDQGLQFLIQYYNGEERAKGNILERFSAQQFPDLHSELNLSSLELGDSALYFCASSVGTVAGNTIYFGEGSWLTVV.

The rearrangement uses TRBV5-1 and TRBJ2-4; 9 nucleotides match TRBD2. The CDR3 runs to 13 residues. The germline CDR1 and CDR2 sequences are SGHRS and YFSETQ. Losses at the gene ends were 2 bases for V and 8 bases for J; bases not matched to a gene: 2. The CDR3 DNA sequence: TGCGCCAGCAGCTTTAGCGGGAGTGACATTCAGTACTTC. It translates to CASSFSGSDIQYF.

The J gene is TRBJ2-3, the V gene TRBV27, with TRBD2 matching 12 bases. This CDR3 is 15 amino acids long. Germline V gives CDR1 MNHEY, CDR2 SMNVEV (reference sequence). With 5 bases clipped from V and 3 bases from J, the junction kept 3 bases outside the gene matches. Written as DNA, the CDR3 is TGTGCCAGCAGTCCTCTAGCGGGAGGGACAGATACGCAGTATTTT. This codes for CASSPLAGGTDTQYF.